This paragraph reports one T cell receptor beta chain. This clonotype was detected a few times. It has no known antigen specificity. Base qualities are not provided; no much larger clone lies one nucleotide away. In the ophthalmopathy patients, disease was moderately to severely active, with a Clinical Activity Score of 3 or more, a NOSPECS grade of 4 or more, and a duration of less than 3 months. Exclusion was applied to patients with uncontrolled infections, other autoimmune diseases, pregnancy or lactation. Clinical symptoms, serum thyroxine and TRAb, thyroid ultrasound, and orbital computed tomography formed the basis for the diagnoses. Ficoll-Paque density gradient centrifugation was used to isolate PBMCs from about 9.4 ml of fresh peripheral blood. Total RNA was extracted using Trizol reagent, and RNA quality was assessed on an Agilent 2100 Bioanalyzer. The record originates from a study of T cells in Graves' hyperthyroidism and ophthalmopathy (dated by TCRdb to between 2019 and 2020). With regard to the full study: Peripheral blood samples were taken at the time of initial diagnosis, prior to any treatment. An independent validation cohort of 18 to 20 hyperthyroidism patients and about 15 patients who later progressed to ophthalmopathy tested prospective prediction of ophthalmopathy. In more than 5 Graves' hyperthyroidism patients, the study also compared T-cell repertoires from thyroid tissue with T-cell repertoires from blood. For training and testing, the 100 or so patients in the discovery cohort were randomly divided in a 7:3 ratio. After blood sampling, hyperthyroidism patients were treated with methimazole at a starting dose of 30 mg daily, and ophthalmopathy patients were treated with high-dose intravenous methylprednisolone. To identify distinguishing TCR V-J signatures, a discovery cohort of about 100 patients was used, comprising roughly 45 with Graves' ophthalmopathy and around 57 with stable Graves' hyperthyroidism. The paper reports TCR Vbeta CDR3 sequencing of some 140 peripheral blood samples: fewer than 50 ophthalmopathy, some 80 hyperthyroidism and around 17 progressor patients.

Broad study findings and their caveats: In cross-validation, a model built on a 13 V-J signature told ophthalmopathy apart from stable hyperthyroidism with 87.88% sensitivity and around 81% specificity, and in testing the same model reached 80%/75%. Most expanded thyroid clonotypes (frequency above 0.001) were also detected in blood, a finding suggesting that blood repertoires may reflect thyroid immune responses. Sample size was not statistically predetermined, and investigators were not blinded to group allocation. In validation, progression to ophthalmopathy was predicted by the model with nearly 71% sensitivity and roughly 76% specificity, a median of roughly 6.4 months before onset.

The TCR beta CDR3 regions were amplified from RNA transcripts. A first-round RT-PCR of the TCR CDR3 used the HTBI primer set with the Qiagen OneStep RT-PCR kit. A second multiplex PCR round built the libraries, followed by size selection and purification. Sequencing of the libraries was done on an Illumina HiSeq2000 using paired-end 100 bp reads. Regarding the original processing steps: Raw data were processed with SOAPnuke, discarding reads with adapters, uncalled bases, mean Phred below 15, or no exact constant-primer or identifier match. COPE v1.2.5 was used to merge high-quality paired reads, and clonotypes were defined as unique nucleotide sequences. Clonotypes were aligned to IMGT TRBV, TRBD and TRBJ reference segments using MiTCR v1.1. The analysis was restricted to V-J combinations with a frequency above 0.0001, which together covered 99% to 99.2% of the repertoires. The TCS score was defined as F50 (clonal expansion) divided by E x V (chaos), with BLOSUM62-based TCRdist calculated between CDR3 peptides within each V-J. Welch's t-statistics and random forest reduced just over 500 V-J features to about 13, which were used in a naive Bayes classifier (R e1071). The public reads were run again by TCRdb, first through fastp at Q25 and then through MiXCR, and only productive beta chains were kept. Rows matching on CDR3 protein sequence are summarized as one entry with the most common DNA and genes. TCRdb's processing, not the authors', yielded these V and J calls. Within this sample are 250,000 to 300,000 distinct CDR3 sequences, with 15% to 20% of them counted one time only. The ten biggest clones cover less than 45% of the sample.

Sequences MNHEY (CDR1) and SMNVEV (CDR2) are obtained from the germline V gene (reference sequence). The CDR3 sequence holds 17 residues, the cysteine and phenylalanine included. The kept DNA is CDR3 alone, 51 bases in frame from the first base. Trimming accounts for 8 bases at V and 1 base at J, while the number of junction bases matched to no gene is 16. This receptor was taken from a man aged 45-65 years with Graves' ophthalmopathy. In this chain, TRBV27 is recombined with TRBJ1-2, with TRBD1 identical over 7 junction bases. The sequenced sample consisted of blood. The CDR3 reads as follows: CASAPLPRTGVNYGYTF. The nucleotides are TGTGCCAGCGCCCCCCTGCCGCGGACAGGAGTTAACTATGGCTACACCTTC.